This passage covers 7 T cell receptor beta chains from one sample sequenced in a study of shared clonotypes between healthy human individuals. CD8 cells regarded as naive lacked CD45RO, were positively chosen for CCR7, and omitted terminally differentiated effector memory CD45RA+ cells. Here immunoSEQ multiplex PCR was the method, and the copy in TCRdb shows in-frame clones only, minus some. The sample contains about 680,000 clones, about 91% of which appear only once. The sequenced material came from naive CD8+ T cells sorted from blood. These receptors originate from a man younger than 40 in good health.

The chain links TRBV6-5 to TRBJ2-1, with D unclear. The V gene's germline CDR1 is MNHEY and CDR2 SVGAGI. The CDR3 length is 13 residues. V was trimmed by 6 bases and J by 7 bases, leaving 13 bases between them. CDR3 nucleotide sequence: TGTGCCAGCAGATACCGCGAGGCGAATGAGCAGTTCTTC. Its protein is CASRYREANEQFF.

The chain is built from TRBV6-5 and TRBJ2-7; 7 bases are shared with TRBD2. Germline values: CDR1 MNHEY, CDR2 SVGAGI. Losses at the gene ends were 2 bases for V and 5 bases for J; bases not matched to a gene: 3. The CDR3 covers 13 residues. Written as DNA, the CDR3 is TGTGCCAGCAGTTACGGGGGACTAAACGAGCAGTACTTC. It is translated as CASSYGGLNEQYF.

This rearrangement joins TRBV7-2 to TRBJ2-1; a weak D match, TRBD1 (5 bases). CDR1 is SGHTA, CDR2 FQGNSA, per germline. The length of the CDR3 is 15 residues. Trimming stripped 5 bases from V and 5 bases from J, with 16 bases between. CDR3 sequence reads: CASSLSQGGHNEQFF. CDR3 sequence (DNA): TGTGCCAGCAGCCTCTCCCAGGGTGGACACAATGAGCAGTTCTTC.

This clone was seen only once. The chain combines TRBV25-1 with TRBJ1-1; weak D call: TRBD1 (5 bases). Germline CDR1 is MGHDK and CDR2 is SYGVNS. Trimming stripped 3 bases from V and 7 bases from J, with 15 bases between. The CDR3 spans 14 residues. The CDR3 region has the DNA TGTGCCAGCAGTGACTTAGGGGATTTCGGTGAAGCTTTCTTT. It specifies CASSDLGDFGEAFF.

The chain carries TRBV10-1 and TRBJ2-3; TRBD1 or TRBD2 may be the D gene (5 bases each). The germline V gene has CDR1 WNHNN and CDR2 SYGVQD (reference sequence). Trimming removed 0 bases from V and 4 bases from J, with 8 bases in between. This CDR3 contains 14 residues. CDR3 amino acids: CASSESQGPDTQYF. The DNA for the CDR3 is TGCGCCAGCAGTGAGTCCCAGGGACCAGATACGCAGTATTTT.

V gene TRBV29-1 combines with J gene TRBJ2-5, with 9 bases matching TRBD2. The ends lost 3 bases at V and 4 bases at J; junction bases unmatched: 9. The CDR3 contains 15 residues. Germline CDR1 and CDR2: SQVTM and ANQGSEA. In DNA, the CDR3 is TGCAGCGTTGACCTGAGCGGGGGGCCGGGAGAGACCCAGTACTTC. Its translation is CSVDLSGGPGETQYF.

V gene TRBV11-2 combines with J gene TRBJ2-5; 11 nucleotides line up with TRBD2. The germline V gene encodes CDR1 SGHAT and CDR2 FQNNGV. CDR3 size: 17 residues. Germline trimming cut 3 bases from V and 3 bases from J; bases unmatched to any gene: 9. CDR3 bases: TGTGCCAGCAGCTTCCCTCGCACTAGCGGGAGTGAAGAGACCCAGTACTTC. Residues: CASSFPRTSGSEETQYF.